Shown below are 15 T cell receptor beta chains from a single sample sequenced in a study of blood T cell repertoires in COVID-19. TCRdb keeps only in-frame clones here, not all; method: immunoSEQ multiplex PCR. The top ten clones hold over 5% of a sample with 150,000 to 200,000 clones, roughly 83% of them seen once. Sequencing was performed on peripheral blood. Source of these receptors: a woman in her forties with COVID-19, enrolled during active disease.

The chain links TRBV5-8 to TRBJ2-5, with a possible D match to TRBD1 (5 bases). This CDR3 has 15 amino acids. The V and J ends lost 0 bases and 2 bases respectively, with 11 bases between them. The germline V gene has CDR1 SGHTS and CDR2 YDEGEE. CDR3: CASSLEGMGQETQYF. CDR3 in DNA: TGTGCCAGCAGCTTGGAGGGGATGGGACAAGAGACCCAGTACTTC.

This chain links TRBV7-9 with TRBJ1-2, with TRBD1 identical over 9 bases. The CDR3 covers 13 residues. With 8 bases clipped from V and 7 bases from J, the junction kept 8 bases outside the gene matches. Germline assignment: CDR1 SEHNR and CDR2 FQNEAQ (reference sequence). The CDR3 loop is CASGQGSLIGYTF. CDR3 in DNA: TGTGCCAGCGGACAGGGGAGTCTTATTGGCTACACCTTC.

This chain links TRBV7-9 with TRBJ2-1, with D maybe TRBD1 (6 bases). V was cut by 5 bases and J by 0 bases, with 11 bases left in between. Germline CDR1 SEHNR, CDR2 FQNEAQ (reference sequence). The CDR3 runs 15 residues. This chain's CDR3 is CASSPRGNSYNEQFF. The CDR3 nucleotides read TGTGCCAGCAGCCCGAGGGGGAACTCCTACAATGAGCAGTTCTTC.

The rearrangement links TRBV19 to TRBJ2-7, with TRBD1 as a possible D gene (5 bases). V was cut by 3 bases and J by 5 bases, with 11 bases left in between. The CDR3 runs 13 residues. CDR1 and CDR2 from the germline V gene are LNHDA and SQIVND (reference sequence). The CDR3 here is CASSIRQGHEQYF. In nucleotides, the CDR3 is TGTGCCAGTAGTATTCGCCAGGGCCACGAGCAGTACTTC.

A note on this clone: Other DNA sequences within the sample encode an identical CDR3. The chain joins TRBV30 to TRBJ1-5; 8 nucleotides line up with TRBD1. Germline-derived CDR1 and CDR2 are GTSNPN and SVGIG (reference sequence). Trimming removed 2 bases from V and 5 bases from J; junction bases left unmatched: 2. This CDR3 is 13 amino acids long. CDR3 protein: CAWSTGGDQPQHF. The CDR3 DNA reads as TGTGCCTGGAGTACAGGGGGGGATCAGCCCCAGCATTTT.

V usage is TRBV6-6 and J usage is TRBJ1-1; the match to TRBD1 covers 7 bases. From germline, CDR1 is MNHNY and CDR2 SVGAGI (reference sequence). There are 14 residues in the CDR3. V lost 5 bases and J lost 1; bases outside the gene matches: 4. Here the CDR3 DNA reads TGTGCCAGCAGTCGCAGACAGGGGAACACTGAAGCTTTCTTT. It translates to CASSRRQGNTEAFF.

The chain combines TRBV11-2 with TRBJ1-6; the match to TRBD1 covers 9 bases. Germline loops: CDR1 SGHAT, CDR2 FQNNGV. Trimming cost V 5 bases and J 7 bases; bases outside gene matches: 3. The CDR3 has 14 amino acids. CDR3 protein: CASSPGQGNSPLHF. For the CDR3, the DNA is TGTGCCAGCAGCCCGGGACAGGGAAATTCACCCCTCCACTTT.

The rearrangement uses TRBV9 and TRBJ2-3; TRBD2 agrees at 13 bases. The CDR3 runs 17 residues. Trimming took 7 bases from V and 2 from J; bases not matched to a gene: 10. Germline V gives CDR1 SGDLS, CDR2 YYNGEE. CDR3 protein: CASGPLGLAGFTDTQYF. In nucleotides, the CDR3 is TGTGCCAGCGGACCACTGGGACTAGCGGGGTTCACAGATACGCAGTATTTT. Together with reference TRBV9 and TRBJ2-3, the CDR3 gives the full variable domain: DSGVTQTPKHLITATGQRVTLRCSPRSGDLSVYWYQQSLDQGLQFLIQYYNGEERAKGNILERFSAQQFPDLHSELNLSSLELGDSALYFCASGPLGLAGFTDTQYFGPGTRLTVL.

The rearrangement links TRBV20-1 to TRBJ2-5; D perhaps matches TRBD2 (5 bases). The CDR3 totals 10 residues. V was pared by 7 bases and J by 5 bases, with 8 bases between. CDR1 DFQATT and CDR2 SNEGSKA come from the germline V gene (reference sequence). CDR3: CSVERETQYF. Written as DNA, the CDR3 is TGCAGTGTGGAGCGGGAGACCCAGTACTTC.

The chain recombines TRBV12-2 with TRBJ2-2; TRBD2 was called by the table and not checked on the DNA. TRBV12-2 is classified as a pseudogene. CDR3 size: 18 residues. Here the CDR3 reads CASRLASHRVSKDGELFF. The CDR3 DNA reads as TGTGCAAGTCGCTTAGCGAGCCACCGGGTTAGCAAGGACGGGGAGCTGTTTTTT.

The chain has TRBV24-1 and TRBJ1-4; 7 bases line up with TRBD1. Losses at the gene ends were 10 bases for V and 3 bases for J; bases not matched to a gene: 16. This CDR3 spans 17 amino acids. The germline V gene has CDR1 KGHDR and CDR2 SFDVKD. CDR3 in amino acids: CATVLSILDRANEKLFF. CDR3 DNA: TGTGCCACGGTCCTTTCGATACTAGACAGGGCTAATGAAAAACTGTTTTTT.

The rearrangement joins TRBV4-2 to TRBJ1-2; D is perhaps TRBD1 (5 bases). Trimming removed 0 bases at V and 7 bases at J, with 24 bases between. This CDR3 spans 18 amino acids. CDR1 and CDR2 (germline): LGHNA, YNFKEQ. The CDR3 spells CASSQERWGGRLRGGYTF. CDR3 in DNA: TGTGCCAGCAGCCAAGAGAGATGGGGGGGACGGCTAAGGGGTGGCTACACCTTC.

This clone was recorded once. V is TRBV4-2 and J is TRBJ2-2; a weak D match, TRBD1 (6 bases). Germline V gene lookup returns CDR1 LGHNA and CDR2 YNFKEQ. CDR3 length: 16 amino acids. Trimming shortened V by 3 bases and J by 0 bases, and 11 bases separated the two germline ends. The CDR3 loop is CASSHAGTTNTGELFF. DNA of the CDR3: TGTGCCAGCAGCCATGCCGGGACAACGAACACCGGGGAGCTGTTTTTT.

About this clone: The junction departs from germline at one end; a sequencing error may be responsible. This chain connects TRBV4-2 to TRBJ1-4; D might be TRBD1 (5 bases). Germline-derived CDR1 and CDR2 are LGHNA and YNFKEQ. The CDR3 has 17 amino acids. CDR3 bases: TGTGCCAGCAGCCAAGATTGGCAGGGCGGTAACATTAATCGGCGGATTTTT. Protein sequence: CASSQDWQGGNINRRIF.

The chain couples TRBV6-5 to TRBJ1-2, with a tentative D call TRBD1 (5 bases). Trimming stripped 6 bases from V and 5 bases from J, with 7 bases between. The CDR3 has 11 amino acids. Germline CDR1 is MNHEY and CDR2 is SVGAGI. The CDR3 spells CASSQGYGYTF. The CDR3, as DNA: TGTGCCAGCAGCCAGGGTTATGGCTACACCTTC.